The 24 T cell receptor beta chains in this list originate from one sample, sequenced in a study of Graves' ophthalmopathy and Graves' hyperthyroidism. Researchers took RNA transcripts and amplified TCR beta CDR3 regions from them. After a first-round RT-PCR with HTBI primers, a second-round multiplex PCR was run. One entry per CDR3 protein results from TCRdb running MiXCR on the multiplex PCR reads. The sample has about 550,000 distinct CDR3 sequences, about two fifths seen once; the top ten hold 4% to 5%. The sample comprised peripheral blood or thyroid tissue (not recorded which). These receptors were collected from an adult man with Graves' hyperthyroidism.

The CDR3 DNA follows: TGTGCCAGCACCTTAAGCGGGGGGGAGCAGTACTTC. Amino acids: CASTLSGGEQYF. This chain uses TRBV12-3 or TRBV12-4 with TRBJ2-7, with 9 positions matching TRBD2. Trimming cost V 7 bases and J 7 bases; bases outside gene matches: 5. The CDR3 runs 12 residues.

This clonotype was picked up many times. The chain combines TRBV5-1 with TRBJ1-1, with D possibly TRBD1 on 6 matching bases. The ends were cut back, 7 bases at V and 0 bases at J, with 16 bases in the middle. Per germline, CDR1 SGHRS and CDR2 YFSETQ. This CDR3 spans 15 amino acids. The CDR3, as DNA: TGCGCCAGCGGCCAACAGGGCACAATGAACACTGAAGCTTTCTTT. Amino acid sequence: CASGQQGTMNTEAFF.

Worth noting for this clonotype: A single base separates this from a much larger clone, so it may be a read error. The chain employs TRBV7-8 and TRBJ1-1; TRBD1 agrees at 7 bases. This CDR3 has 16 residues. Germline V gene lookup returns CDR1 SGHVS and CDR2 FQNEAQ. The DNA for the CDR3 is TGTGCCAGCAGCTTAGCGGCCAGGGGGATGAACACTGAAGCTTCCTTT. It is translated as CASSLAARGMNTEASF.

In its sample, this clonotype was seen many times. This rearrangement joins TRBV7-2 to TRBJ2-5; 10 bases agree with TRBD2. The junction had 2 bases not matched to a gene; V was cut back by 0 bases and J by 1 base. CDR1 and CDR2 from the germline V gene are SGHTA and FQGNSA. The CDR3 runs 16 residues. The CDR3 DNA sequence: TGTGCCAGCAGCTTAGCACTAGCGGGGCTCCAAGAGACCCAGTACTTC. Amino acid sequence: CASSLALAGLQETQYF.

This clonotype has a count of ten or more. The chain has TRBV7-9 and TRBJ1-1; D possibly corresponds to TRBD1 (5 bases). Trimming removed 6 bases from V and 1 base from J, with 12 bases in between. Germline assignment: CDR1 SEHNR and CDR2 FQNEAQ (reference sequence). The CDR3 spans 14 residues. The CDR3 nucleotides are TGTGCCAGCAGTACTTCCGGACAGAACACTGAAGCTTTCTTT. It is translated as CASSTSGQNTEAFF.

The chain recombines TRBV19 with TRBJ2-6; D call uncertain. The CDR3 totals 14 residues. Looked up from germline, CDR1 is LNHDA and CDR2 is SQIVND (reference sequence). V dropped 6 bases and J dropped 4 bases, with 10 bases sitting between them. The CDR3 loop reads CASRHMTGANVLTF. The CDR3 DNA follows: TGTGCCAGTAGACACATGACAGGGGCCAACGTCCTGACTTTC.

V is TRBV2 and J is TRBJ2-7, with a possible D match to TRBD1 (6 bases). V was trimmed by 8 bases and J by 2 bases, leaving 16 bases between them. Germline V gene lookup returns CDR1 SNHLY and CDR2 FYNNEI. The CDR3 contains 14 residues. The CDR3 protein is CASSTGTNTYEQYF. CDR3 bases: TGTGCCAGCTCGACCGGGACAAACACCTACGAGCAGTACTTC.

This clonotype has at least ten counts. J is TRBJ2-7 and V is TRBV5-6; unclear D gene. Trimming shortened V by 0 bases and J by 6 bases, and 10 bases separated the two germline ends. CDR1 is SGHDT, CDR2 YYEEEE, per germline. The CDR3 consists of 13 residues. CDR3 in amino acids: CASSLDYFGEQYF. CDR3 in DNA: TGTGCCAGCAGCTTGGACTACTTCGGCGAGCAGTACTTC.

This clonotype was found many times. The rearrangement uses TRBV9 and TRBJ1-2; D remains unclear. The CDR3 is 11 residues long. Per the germline V gene, CDR1 is SGDLS and CDR2 is YYNGEE. The germline V and J ends were trimmed by 2 bases and 6 bases, with 5 bases remaining between them. CDR3 in amino acids: CASSVGNGYTF. In nucleotides, the CDR3 is TGTGCCAGCAGCGTCGGAAATGGCTACACCTTC.

This clonotype was observed at least ten times. The V and J genes are TRBV7-2 and TRBJ1-2; D uncertain. Trimming left V 5 bases short and J 5 bases short, with 21 bases between. This CDR3 is built from 16 residues. Looked up from germline, CDR1 is SGHTA and CDR2 is FQGNSA. Here the CDR3 DNA reads TGTGCCAGCAGCCCCCCGGACGGACGTCGGAGTTATGGCTACACCTTC. Protein sequence: CASSPPDGRRSYGYTF.

This clonotype was recorded once. The chain is built from TRBV19 and TRBJ2-5; 11 positions match TRBD1. There are 15 residues in the CDR3. CDR1 LNHDA and CDR2 SQIVND come from the germline V gene (reference sequence). V trimming: 5 bases; J trimming: 6 bases; junction bases outside the gene matches: 8. The CDR3 loop is CASSVSGTGGKTQYF. CDR3 coding DNA: TGTGCCAGTAGTGTATCCGGGACAGGGGGGAAGACCCAGTACTTC.

This clonotype was recorded at least ten times. This sequence joins TRBV11-3 and TRBJ2-7; D remains unclear. The V end was cut by 2 bases, the J end by 2 bases, with 4 bases between. This CDR3 is built from 12 residues. Per the germline V gene, CDR1 is SGHNT and CDR2 is YENEEA. The CDR3 loop is CASSLQTYEQYF. The CDR3 DNA reads as TGTGCCAGCAGCTTACAGACCTACGAGCAGTACTTC.

The chain has TRBV9 and TRBJ1-5; weak D call: TRBD1 (5 bases). CDR1 and CDR2 from the germline V gene are SGDLS and YYNGEE. This CDR3 contains 17 residues. V lost 3 bases and J 0 bases, leaving 16 bases between the germline ends. In nucleotides, the CDR3 is TGTGCCAGCAGCGCCGGTGACAGACCGAATAGCAATCAGCCCCAGCATTTT. Its protein is CASSAGDRPNSNQPQHF.

This clonotype showed up just once. The chain has TRBV29-1 and TRBJ2-7; TRBD1 matches at 8 bases. CDR3 length equals 13 residues. Unmatched junction bases numbered 11, after V lost 6 bases and J lost 7 bases. Germline CDR1 SQVTM, CDR2 ANQGSEA. The CDR3 sequence: CSVRGPSWNEQYF. CDR3 nucleotides: TGCAGCGTCAGGGGGCCGTCTTGGAATGAGCAGTACTTC.

Comment on this clonotype: The final CDR3 position lacks the conserved phenylalanine or tryptophan, pointing to a likely read error. The chain couples TRBV2 to TRBJ1-1; D is perhaps TRBD1 (6 bases). V dropped 6 bases and J dropped 0 bases, with 14 bases sitting between them. The CDR3 length is 15 residues. Per the germline V gene, CDR1 is SNHLY and CDR2 is FYNNEI. The CDR3 loop is CASSGQWGLNTEAFS. CDR3 nucleotide sequence: TGTGCCAGCAGCGGACAGTGGGGACTGAACACTGAAGCTTTCTCT.

DNA for the CDR3: TGCAGCGTTGTCAGGGTCAGCACTGAAGCTTTCTTT. It specifies CSVVRVSTEAFF. J is TRBJ1-1 and V is TRBV29-1; maybe TRBD1 (5 bases). This CDR3 is built from 12 residues. V lost 4 bases to trimming and J lost 4 bases, with 10 bases between them. Germline-derived CDR1 and CDR2 are SQVTM and ANQGSEA.

This clonotype was detected many times. The chain carries TRBV10-2 and TRBJ2-7, with 7 bases fitting TRBD2. CDR1 WSHSY and CDR2 SAAADI come from the germline V gene. CDR3 length: 14 amino acids. The ends lost 4 bases at V and 7 bases at J; junction bases unmatched: 10. The CDR3 coding sequence is TGCGCCAGCAGTGCCCTCACACTAGCGCAGGAGCAGTACTTC. Translated, it gives CASSALTLAQEQYF.

The V call is TRBV4-1, the J call TRBJ2-7, with 12 bases identical to TRBD2. Losses at the gene ends were 0 bases for V and 0 bases for J; bases not matched to a gene: 9. Germline V lookup: CDR1 MGHRA, CDR2 YSYEKL. The CDR3 extends over 19 amino acids. The CDR3 coding sequence is TGCGCCAGCAGCCAAGACCGGCTAGCGGGAGGGCCGGGCTCCTACGAGCAGTACTTC. Its translation: CASSQDRLAGGPGSYEQYF.

The rearrangement uses TRBV13 and TRBJ1-1, with D possibly being TRBD1 (6 bases). The germline V gene has CDR1 PRHDT and CDR2 FYEKMQ (reference sequence). V dropped 4 bases and J dropped 4 bases, with 13 bases sitting between them. The CDR3 spans 14 residues. Written as DNA, the CDR3 is TGTGCCAGCAGCTCCGATCAGGGGCTCACTGAAGCTTTCTTT. Translating gives CASSSDQGLTEAFF.

This clonotype was counted at least ten times. The chain has TRBV6-5 and TRBJ2-7, with 13 bases fitting TRBD2. The ends lost 5 bases at V and 5 bases at J; junction bases unmatched: 9. From germline, CDR1 is MNHEY and CDR2 SVGAGI. The CDR3 extends over 16 amino acids. The CDR3 here is CASSQHRLAGGNEQYF. The DNA of the CDR3 is TGTGCCAGCAGTCAACACCGACTAGCGGGAGGCAACGAGCAGTACTTC.

This clonotype was picked up many times. V gene TRBV19 combines with J gene TRBJ2-2, with 9 bases fitting TRBD2. Germline V CDR1 and CDR2: LNHDA, SQIVND (reference sequence). The trim removed 3 bases at V and 6 bases at J, leaving 11 bases unmatched. The CDR3 is made up of 17 amino acids. CDR3 nucleotides: TGTGCCAGTAGTATTCAGTCGCTAGCGGGATGGGCCGGGGAGCTGTTTTTT. Encoded protein: CASSIQSLAGWAGELFF.

This clonotype showed up just a few times. J is TRBJ2-7 and V is TRBV10-3; 10 bases align to TRBD1. There are 13 residues in the CDR3. J was trimmed by 2 bases and V by 7 bases; bases with no gene match: 2. Germline CDR1 and CDR2: ENHRY and SYGVKD. CDR3 sequence (DNA): TGTGCCATCAAGGGACAGGGGCCCTACGAGCAGTACTTC. Translating it yields CAIKGQGPYEQYF.

The chain joins TRBV24-1 to TRBJ2-3, with 8 bases fitting TRBD2. V dropped 4 bases and J dropped 5; count of bases not matched to a gene: 7. The CDR3 has 15 residues. CDR1 is KGHDR, CDR2 SFDVKD, per germline. The CDR3 sequence is CATSDPGLVLDTQYF. In DNA form, the CDR3 reads TGTGCCACCAGTGACCCGGGACTAGTCCTAGATACGCAGTATTTT.

In regard to this clonotype: A much larger clone differs by one base, so this may be a read error. The genes are TRBV20-1 and TRBJ1-1; D ambiguous. This CDR3 has 13 amino acids. The germline gives CDR1 DFQATT, CDR2 SNEGSKA (reference sequence). Trimming took off 6 bases at V and 6 bases at J, with 17 bases between the two ends. CDR3 protein: CSAGGDLTPEAFF. The CDR3 bases are TGCAGTGCCGGAGGTGACCTTACCCCTGAAGCTTTCTTT.